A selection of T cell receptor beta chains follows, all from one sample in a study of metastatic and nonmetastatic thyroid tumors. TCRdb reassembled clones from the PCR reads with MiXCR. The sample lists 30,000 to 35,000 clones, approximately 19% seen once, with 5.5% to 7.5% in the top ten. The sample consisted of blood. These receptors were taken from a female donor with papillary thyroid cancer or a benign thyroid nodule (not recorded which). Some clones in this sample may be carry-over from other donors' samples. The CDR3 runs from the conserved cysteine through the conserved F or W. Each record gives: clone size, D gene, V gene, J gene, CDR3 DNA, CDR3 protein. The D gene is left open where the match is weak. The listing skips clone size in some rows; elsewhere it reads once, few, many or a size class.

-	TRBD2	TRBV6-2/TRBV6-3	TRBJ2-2	TGTGCCAGCGGAACTAGCGGGGGCACCGGGGAGCTGTTTTTT	CASGTSGGTGELFF
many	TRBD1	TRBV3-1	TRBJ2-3	TGTGCCAGCAGCCGGGCGGGGACAGGGAAAAGGGATACGCAGTATTTT	CASSRAGTGKRDTQYF
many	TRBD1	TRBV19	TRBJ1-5	TGTGCCAGTAGTCCCGGGAGGGGGACAGGCAATCAGCCCCAGCATTTT	CASSPGRGTGNQPQHF
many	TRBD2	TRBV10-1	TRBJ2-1	TGCGCCAGCAGTAGCGGGAGCGAGGTCAATGAGCAGTTCTTC	CASSSGSEVNEQFF
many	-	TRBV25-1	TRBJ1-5	TGTGCCGGCAGTGACATGGACGGCAATCAGCCCCAGCATTTT	CAGSDMDGNQPQHF
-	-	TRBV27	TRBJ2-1	TGTGCCAGCAGTCCGTACGGGATCGATGGCTACAATGAGCAGTTCTTC	CASSPYGIDGYNEQFF
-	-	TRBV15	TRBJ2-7	TGTGCCACCAGCAGAGATCCAGGGTTCTACGAGCAGTACTTC	CATSRDPGFYEQYF
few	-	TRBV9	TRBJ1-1	TGTGCCAGCGACCAGGGGAGCACTGAAGCTTTCTTT	CASDQGSTEAFF
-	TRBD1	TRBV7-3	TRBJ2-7	TGTGCCAGCAGCTTGGGGGGACAGGGCCACGAGCAGTACTTC	CASSLGGQGHEQYF
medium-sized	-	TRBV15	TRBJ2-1	TGTGCCACCAGCAGAGGGGCCGGGCAGAGCTCCTACAATGAGCAGTTCTTC	CATSRGAGQSSYNEQFF
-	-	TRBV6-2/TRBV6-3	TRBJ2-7	TGTGCCAGCAGTTACCTACCGCGCGACGAGCAGTACTTC	CASSYLPRDEQYF
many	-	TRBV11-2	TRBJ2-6	TGTGCCAGCAGCTTAGGTTTAGCGAGTGGGGCCAACGTCCTGACTTTC	CASSLGLASGANVLTF
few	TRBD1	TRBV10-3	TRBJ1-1	TGTGCCATCAGTGTTATACAGGGGCCTTACACTGAAGCTTTCTTT	CAISVIQGPYTEAFF
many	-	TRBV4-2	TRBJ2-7	TGTGCCAGCAGCCAAGAGGGCACAGGGAGATCCTACGAGCAGTACTTC	CASSQEGTGRSYEQYF
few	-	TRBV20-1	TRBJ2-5	TGCAGTGCATGTTTGGACCAAGAGACCCAGTACTTC	CSACLDQETQYF
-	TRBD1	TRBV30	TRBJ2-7	TGTGCCTGGAGACAAACAGGGGTAGAGCAGTACTTC	CAWRQTGVEQYF
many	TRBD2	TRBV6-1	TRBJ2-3	TGTGCCAGCAGGCCTGGGACTAGACCTAGCACAGATACGCAGTATTTT	CASRPGTRPSTDTQYF
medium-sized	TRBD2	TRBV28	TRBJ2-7	TGTGCCAGCAGTTTCCCCTCTAGCGGGATCTACGAGCAGTACTTC	CASSFPSSGIYEQYF
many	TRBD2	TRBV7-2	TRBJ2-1	TGTGCCAGCAGCCCAACTAGCGGGAGGGCCCATGAGCAGTTCTTC	CASSPTSGRAHEQFF
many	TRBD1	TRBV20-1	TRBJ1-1	TGCAGTGCTACCGGGACAGCTAACACTGAAGCTTTCTTT	CSATGTANTEAFF
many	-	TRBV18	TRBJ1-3	TGTGCCAGCTCACCCACCCAAGGAAACACCATATATTTT	CASSPTQGNTIYF
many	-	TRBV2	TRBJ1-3	TGTGCCAGCAGTGTACAGTCTGGAAACACCATATATTTT	CASSVQSGNTIYF
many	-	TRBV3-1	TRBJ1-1	TGTGCCAGCAGCCCCCTATTCTCTGACAGGAAGGCTGAAGCTTTCTTT	CASSPLFSDRKAEAFF
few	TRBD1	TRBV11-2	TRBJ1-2	TGTGCCAGCAGTCTACGACAGGGGGCTATGCGGGGCTACACCTTC	CASSLRQGAMRGYTF
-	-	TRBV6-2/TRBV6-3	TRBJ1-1	TGTGCCAGCATTCCTCCAGGGTCCGGGAACACTGAAGCATTCTTT	CASIPPGSGNTEAFF
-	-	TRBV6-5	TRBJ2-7	TGTGCCAGCAGTTATAGGGATAGCGGCTCCTACGAGCAGTACTTC	CASSYRDSGSYEQYF
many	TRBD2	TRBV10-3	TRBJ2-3	TGTGCCATCAGTGACTCAGCGGGAGGGGGCACAGATACGCAGTATTTT	CAISDSAGGGTDTQYF
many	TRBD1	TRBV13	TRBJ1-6	TGTGCCAGCAGCTTGGACAGGGGGAATTCACCCCTCCACTTT	CASSLDRGNSPLHF
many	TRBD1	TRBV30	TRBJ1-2	TGTGCCTGGAGTGCTCCAACGAACAGGGGAGATGGCTACACCTTC	CAWSAPTNRGDGYTF
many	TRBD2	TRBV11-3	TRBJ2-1	TGTGCCAGCGGTCCGGGAGGGCCCCACAATGAGCAGTTCTTC	CASGPGGPHNEQFF
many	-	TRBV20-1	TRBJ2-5	TGCAGTGCTCTGAACCGGGACCAACAAGAGACCCAGTACTTC	CSALNRDQQETQYF
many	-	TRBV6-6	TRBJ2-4	TGTGCCAGCAGTTACTCAGGGAGGGGGCAAGCCAAAAACATTCAGTACTTC	CASSYSGRGQAKNIQYF
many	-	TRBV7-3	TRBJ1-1	TGTGCCAGCAGCTCGACAAAGAACACTGAAGCTTTCTTT	CASSSTKNTEAFF
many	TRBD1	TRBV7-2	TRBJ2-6	TGTGCCAGCAGCTACACATACGGGACAGCGAGCTCTGGGGCCAACGTCCTGACTTTC	CASSYTYGTASSGANVLTF
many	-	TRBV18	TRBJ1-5	TGTGCCAGCTCAGCGACTAACGACAATCAGCCCCAGCATTTT	CASSATNDNQPQHF
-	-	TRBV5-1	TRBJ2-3	TGCGCCAGCAGCTTGGGTCGGAGCAGCACAGATACGCAGTATTTT	CASSLGRSSTDTQYF
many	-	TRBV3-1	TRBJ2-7	TGTGCCAGCAGCCAAGAAGAGTCCAGGTACGAGCAGTACTTC	CASSQEESRYEQYF
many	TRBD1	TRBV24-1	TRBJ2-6	TGTGCCGGGATTGACAGGGCTCGCTCTGGGGCCAACGTCCTGACTTTC	CAGIDRARSGANVLTF
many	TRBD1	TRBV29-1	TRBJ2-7	TGCAGCGTCCAGACGGGACAGGCCTACGAGCAGTACTTC	CSVQTGQAYEQYF
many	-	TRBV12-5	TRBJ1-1	TGTGCTAGTGGTTGGCGGGAAACTGAAGCTTTCTTT	CASGWRETEAFF
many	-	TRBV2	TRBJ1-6	TGTGCCAGCAGGGAAGACCGACACTCCCTCCACTTT	CASREDRHSLHF
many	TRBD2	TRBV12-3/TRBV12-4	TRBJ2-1	TGTGCCAGCAGTTTTGGGACTAGTAAAGATGAGCAGTTCTTC	CASSFGTSKDEQFF
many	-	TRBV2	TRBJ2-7	TGTGCCAGCAGTACCGGACAGGCCGGGGGGGACGAGCAGTACTTC	CASSTGQAGGDEQYF
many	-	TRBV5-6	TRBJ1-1	TGTGCCAGCAGCGACGACAGGAACACTGAAGCTTTCTTT	CASSDDRNTEAFF
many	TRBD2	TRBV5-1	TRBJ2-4	TGCGCCAGCAGCTTGGGGCTAGCGGGAGGGCGAAACATTCAGTACTTC	CASSLGLAGGRNIQYF